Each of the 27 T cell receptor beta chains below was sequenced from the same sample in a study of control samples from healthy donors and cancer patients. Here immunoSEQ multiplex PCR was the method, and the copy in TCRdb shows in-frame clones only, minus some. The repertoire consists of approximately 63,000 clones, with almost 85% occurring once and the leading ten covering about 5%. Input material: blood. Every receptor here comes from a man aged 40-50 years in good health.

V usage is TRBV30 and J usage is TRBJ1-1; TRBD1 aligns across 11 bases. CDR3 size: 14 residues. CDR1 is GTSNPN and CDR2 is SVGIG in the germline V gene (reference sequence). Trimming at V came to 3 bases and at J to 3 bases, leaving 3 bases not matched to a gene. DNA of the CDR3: TGTGCCTGGAGGGGGGGACAGGGGGACACTGAAGCTTTCTTT. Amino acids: CAWRGGQGDTEAFF.

CDR3 loop: CASSLVTGVGNEQFF. Here the CDR3 DNA reads TGTGCCAGCAGCTTGGTGACAGGGGTGGGCAATGAGCAGTTCTTC. The V call is TRBV5-4, the J call TRBJ2-1, with TRBD1 matching over 8 bases. After removal of 0 bases from V and 6 bases from J, the junction contained 5 bases not matched to a gene. This CDR3 region has 15 residues. Germline CDR1 and CDR2: SGHNT and YYREEE (reference sequence).

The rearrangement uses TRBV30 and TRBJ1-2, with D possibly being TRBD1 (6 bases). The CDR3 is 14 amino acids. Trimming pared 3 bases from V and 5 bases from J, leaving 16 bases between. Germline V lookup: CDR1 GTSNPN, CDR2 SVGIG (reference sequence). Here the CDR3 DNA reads TGTGCCTGGAGCCCGGGGAGGGGGTCATATGGCTACACCTTC. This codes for CAWSPGRGSYGYTF. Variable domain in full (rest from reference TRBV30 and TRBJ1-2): SQTIHQWPATLVQPVGSPLSLECTVEGTSNPNLYWYRQAAGRGLQLLFYSVGIGQISSEVPQNLSASRPQDRQFILSSKKLLLSDSGFYLCAWSPGRGSYGYTFGSGTRLTVV.

CDR3 bases: TGCGCCAGCAGCTTCCCGGGAACCTACGAGCAGTACTTC. It yields the protein CASSFPGTYEQYF. The rearrangement joins TRBV5-1 to TRBJ2-7; maybe TRBD2 (5 bases). The CDR3 consists of 13 residues. Trimming stripped 2 bases from V and 2 bases from J, with 8 bases between. From germline, CDR1 is SGHRS and CDR2 YFSETQ.

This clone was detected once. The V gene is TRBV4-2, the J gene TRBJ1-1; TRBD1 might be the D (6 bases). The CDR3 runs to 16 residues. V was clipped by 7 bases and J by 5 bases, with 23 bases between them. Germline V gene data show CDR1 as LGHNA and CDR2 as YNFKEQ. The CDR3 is CASTRQDWTGWTEAFF. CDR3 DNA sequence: TGTGCCAGCACCCGACAGGATTGGACTGGGTGGACTGAAGCTTTCTTT.

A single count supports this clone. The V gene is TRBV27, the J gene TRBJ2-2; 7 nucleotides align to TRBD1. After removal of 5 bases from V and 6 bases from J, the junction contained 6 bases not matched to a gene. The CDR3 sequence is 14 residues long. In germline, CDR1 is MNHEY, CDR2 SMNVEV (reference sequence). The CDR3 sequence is CASSPDRSPGELFF. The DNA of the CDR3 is TGTGCCAGCAGTCCGGACAGGTCCCCCGGGGAGCTGTTTTTT.

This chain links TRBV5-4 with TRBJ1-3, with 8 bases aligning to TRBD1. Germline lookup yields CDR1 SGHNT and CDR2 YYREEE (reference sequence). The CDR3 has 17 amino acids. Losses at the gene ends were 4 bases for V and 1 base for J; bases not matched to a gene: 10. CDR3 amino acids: CASSTRTGTLSGNTIYF. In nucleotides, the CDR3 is TGTGCCAGCAGCACTCGGACAGGGACACTGTCTGGAAACACCATATATTTT. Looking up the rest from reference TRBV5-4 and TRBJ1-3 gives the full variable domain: ETGVTQSPTHLIKTRGQQVTLRCSSQSGHNTVSWYQQALGQGPQFIFQYYREEENGRGNFPPRFSGLQFPNYSSELNVNALELDDSALYLCASSTRTGTLSGNTIYFGEGSWLTVV.

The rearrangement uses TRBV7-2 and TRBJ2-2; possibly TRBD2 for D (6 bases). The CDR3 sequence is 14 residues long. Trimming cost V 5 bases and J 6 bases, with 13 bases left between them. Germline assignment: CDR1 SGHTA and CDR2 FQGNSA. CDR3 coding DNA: TGTGCCAGCAGCCGCGGGGATCAGGCCGGGGAGCTGTTTTTT. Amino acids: CASSRGDQAGELFF. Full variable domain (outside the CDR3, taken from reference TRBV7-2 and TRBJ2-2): GAGVSQSPSNKVTEKGKDVELRCDPISGHTALYWYRQSLGQGLEFLIYFQGNSAPDKSGLPSDRFSAERTGGSVSTLTIQRTQQEDSAVYLCASSRGDQAGELFFGEGSRLTVL.

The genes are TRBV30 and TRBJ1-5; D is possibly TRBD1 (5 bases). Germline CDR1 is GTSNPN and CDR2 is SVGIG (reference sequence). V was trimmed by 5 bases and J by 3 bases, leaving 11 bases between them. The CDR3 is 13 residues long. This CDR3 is CAWGTDYNQPQHF. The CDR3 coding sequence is TGTGCCTGGGGGACCGATTACAATCAGCCCCAGCATTTT.

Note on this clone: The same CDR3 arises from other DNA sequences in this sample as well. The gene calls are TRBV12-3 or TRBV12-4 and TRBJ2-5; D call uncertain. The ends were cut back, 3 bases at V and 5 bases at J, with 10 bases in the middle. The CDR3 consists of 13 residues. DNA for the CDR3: TGTGCCAGCAGTTTTGGAGTGGGGGAGACCCAGTACTTC. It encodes CASSFGVGETQYF.

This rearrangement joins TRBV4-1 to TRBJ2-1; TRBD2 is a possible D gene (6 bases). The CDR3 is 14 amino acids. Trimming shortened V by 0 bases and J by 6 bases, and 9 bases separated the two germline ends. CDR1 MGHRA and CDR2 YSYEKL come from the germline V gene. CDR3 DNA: TGCGCCAGCAGCCAAGACCGAGCGGGCAATGAGCAGTTCTTC. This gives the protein CASSQDRAGNEQFF.

The CDR3 sequence is CAISQTGEDGYTF. In nucleotides, the CDR3 is TGTGCCATCAGCCAGACAGGGGAGGATGGCTACACCTTC. The chain links TRBV10-3 to TRBJ1-2; TRBD1 matches 8 bases. Germline V gene sequence: CDR1 ENHRY, CDR2 SYGVKD. The CDR3 spans 13 residues. With V trimmed by 6 bases and J by 6 bases, 6 bases remained unmatched.

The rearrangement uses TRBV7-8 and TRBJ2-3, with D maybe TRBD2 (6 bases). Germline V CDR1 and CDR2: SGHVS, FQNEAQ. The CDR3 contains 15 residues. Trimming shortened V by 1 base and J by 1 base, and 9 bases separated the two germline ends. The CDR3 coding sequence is TGTGCCAGCAGCTTAGGGCGGGGTCGCACAGATACGCAGTATTTT. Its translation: CASSLGRGRTDTQYF.

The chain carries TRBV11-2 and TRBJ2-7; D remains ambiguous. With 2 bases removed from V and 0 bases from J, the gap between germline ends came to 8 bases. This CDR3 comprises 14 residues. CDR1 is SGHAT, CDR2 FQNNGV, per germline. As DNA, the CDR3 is TGTGCCAGCAGCTTAAGATGGAGCTCCTACGAGCAGTACTTC. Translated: CASSLRWSSYEQYF.

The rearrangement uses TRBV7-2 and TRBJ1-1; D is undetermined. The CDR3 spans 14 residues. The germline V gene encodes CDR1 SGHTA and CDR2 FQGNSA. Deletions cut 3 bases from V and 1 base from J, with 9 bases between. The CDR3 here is CASSFQRGNTEAFF. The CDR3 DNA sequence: TGTGCCAGCAGCTTCCAACGAGGGAACACTGAAGCTTTCTTT.

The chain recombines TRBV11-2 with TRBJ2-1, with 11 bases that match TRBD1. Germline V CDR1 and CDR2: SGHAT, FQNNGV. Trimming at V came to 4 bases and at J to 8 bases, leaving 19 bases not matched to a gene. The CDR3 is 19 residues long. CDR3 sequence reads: CASSSQGGTGGRTRYEQFF. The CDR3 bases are TGTGCCAGCAGCTCCCAGGGCGGGACAGGGGGACGCACACGCTATGAGCAGTTCTTC.

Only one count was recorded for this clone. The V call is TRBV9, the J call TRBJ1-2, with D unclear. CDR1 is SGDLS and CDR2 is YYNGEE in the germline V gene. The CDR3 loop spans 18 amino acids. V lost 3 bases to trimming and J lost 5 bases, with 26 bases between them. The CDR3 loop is CASSAPSGNPGPAYGYTF. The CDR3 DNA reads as TGTGCCAGCAGCGCCCCCTCCGGGAACCCCGGTCCGGCTTATGGCTACACCTTC.

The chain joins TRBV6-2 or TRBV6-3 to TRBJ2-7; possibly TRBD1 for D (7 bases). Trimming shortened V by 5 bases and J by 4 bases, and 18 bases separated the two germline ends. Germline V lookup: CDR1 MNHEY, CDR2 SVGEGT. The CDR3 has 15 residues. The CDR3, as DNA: TGTGCCAGCAGTGGGTTCGGCAGGGGGGCTTACGAGCAGTACTTC. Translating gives CASSGFGRGAYEQYF.

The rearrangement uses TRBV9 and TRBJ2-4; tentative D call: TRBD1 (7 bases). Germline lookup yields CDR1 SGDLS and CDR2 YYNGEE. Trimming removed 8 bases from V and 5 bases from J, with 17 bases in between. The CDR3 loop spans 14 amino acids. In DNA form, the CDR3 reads TGTGCCAGTGCACGGACAGGCGGGGAAAACATTCAGTACTTC. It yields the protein CASARTGGENIQYF.

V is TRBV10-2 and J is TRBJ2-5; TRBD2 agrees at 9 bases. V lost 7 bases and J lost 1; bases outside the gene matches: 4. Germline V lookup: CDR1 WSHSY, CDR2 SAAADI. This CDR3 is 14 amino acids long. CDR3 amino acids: CASTTSGRQETQYF. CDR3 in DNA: TGCGCCAGCACTACTAGCGGGCGCCAAGAGACCCAGTACTTC.

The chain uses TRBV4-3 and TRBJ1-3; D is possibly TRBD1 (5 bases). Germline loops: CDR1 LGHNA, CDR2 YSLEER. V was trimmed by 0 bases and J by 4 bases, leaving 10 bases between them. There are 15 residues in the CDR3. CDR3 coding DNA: TGCGCCAGCAGCCAAGATCCCGGGGACGGAAACACCATATATTTT. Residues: CASSQDPGDGNTIYF.

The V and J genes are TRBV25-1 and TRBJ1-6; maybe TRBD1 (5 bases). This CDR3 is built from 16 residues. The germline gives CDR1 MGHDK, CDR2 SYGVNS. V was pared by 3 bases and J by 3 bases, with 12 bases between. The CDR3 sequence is CASSDWDRGYNSPLHF. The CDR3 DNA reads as TGTGCCAGCAGTGACTGGGACCGAGGCTATAATTCACCCCTCCACTTT.

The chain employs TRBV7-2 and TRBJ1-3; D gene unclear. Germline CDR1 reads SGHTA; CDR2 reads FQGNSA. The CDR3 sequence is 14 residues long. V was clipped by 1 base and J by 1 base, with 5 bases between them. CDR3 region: CASSLGVSGNTIYF. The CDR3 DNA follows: TGTGCCAGCAGCTTAGGAGTATCTGGAAACACCATATATTTT.

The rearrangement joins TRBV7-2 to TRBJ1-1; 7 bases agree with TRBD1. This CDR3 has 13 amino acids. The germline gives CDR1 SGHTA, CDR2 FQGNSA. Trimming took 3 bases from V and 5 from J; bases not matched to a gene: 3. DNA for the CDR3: TGTGCCAGCAGCTTTACAGGGGTAACTGAAGCTTTCTTT. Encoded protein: CASSFTGVTEAFF. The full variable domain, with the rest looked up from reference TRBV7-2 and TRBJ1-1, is GAGVSQSPSNKVTEKGKDVELRCDPISGHTALYWYRQSLGQGLEFLIYFQGNSAPDKSGLPSDRFSAERTGGSVSTLTIQRTQQEDSAVYLCASSFTGVTEAFFGQGTRLTVV.

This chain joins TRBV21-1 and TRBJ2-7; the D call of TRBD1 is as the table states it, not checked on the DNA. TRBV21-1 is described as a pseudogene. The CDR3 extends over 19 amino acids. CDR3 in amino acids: CASSPLSGARDREDYEQYF. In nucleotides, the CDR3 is TGTGCCAGCAGCCCGCTCTCGGGGGCCCGGGACAGGGAGGACTACGAGCAGTACTTC.

The CDR3 protein is CASRKGTGGQETQYF. The CDR3 nucleotides are TGTGCCAGCAGGAAGGGGACAGGGGGTCAAGAGACCCAGTACTTC. The chain joins TRBV27 to TRBJ2-5, with 11 bases aligning to TRBD1. This CDR3 region has 15 residues. J was trimmed by 2 bases and V by 6 bases; bases with no gene match: 5. Germline V gene lookup returns CDR1 MNHEY and CDR2 SMNVEV (reference sequence).

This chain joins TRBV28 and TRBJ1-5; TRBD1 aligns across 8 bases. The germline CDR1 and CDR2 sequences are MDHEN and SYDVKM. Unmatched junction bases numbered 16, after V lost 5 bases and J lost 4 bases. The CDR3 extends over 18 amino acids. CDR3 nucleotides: TGTGCCAGCAGTACCCAGGGGGCGGGCAGGGGATGGAATCAGCCCCAGCATTTT. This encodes CASSTQGAGRGWNQPQHF. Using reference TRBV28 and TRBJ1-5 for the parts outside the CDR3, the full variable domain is DVKVTQSSRYLVKRTGEKVFLECVQDMDHENMFWYRQDPGLGLRLIYFSYDVKMKEKGDIPEGYSVSREKKERFSLILESASTNQTSMYLCASSTQGAGRGWNQPQHFGDGTRLSIL.